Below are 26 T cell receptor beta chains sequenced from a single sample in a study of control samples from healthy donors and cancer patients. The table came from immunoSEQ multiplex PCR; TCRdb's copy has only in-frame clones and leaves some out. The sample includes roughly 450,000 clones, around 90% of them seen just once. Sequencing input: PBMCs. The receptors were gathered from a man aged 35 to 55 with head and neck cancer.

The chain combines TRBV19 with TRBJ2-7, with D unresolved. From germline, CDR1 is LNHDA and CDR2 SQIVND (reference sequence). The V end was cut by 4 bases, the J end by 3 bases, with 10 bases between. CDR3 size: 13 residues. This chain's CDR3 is CASSTSELYEQYF. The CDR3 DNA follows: TGTGCCAGTAGTACTTCCGAGCTCTACGAGCAGTACTTC.

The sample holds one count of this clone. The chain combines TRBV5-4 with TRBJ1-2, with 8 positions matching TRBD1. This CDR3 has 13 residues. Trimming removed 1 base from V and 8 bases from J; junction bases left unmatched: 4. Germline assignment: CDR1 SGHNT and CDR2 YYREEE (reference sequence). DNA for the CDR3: TGTGCCAGCAGCTTGCAGGGGGCCTGGGGCTACACCTTC. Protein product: CASSLQGAWGYTF. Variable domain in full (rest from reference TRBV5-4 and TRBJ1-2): ETGVTQSPTHLIKTRGQQVTLRCSSQSGHNTVSWYQQALGQGPQFIFQYYREEENGRGNFPPRFSGLQFPNYSSELNVNALELDDSALYLCASSLQGAWGYTFGSGTRLTVV.

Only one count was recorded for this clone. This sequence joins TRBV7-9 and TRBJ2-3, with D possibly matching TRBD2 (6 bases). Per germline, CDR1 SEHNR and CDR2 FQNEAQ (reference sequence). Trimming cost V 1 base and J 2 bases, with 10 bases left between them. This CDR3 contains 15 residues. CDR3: CASSLVGLLTDTQYF. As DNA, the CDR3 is TGTGCCAGCAGCTTAGTGGGACTCCTCACAGATACGCAGTATTTT. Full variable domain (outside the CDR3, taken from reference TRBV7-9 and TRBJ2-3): DTGVSQNPRHKITKRGQNVTFRCDPISEHNRLYWYRQTLGQGPEFLTYFQNEAQLEKSRLLSDRFSAERPKGSFSTLEIQRTEQGDSAMYLCASSLVGLLTDTQYFGPGTRLTVL.

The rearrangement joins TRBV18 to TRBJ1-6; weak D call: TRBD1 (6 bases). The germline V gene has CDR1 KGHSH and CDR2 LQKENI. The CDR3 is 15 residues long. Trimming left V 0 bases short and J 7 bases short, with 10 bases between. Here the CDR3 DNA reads TGTGCCAGCTCACCACCGAACAGGGAGAATTCACCCCTCCACTTT. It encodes CASSPPNRENSPLHF.

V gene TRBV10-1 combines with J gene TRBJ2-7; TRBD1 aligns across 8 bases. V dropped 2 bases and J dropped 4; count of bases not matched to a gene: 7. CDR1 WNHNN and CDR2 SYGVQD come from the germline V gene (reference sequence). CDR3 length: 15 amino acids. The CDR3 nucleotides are TGCGCCAGCAGTGAGGCCGGGACAGGAGGATACGAGCAGTACTTC. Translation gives CASSEAGTGGYEQYF.

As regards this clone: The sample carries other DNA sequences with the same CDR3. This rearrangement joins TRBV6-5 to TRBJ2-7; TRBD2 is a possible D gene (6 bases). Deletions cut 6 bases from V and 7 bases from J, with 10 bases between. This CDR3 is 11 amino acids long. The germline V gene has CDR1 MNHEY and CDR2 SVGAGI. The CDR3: CASSPGGEQYF. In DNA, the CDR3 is TGTGCCAGCAGCCCCGGGGGTGAGCAGTACTTC.

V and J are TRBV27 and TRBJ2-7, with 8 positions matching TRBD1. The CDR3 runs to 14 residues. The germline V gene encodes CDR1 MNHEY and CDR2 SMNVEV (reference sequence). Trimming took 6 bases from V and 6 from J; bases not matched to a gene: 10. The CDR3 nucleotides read TGTGCCAGCAGACGATCGGACAGGGTGTCCGAGCAGTACTTC. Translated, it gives CASRRSDRVSEQYF.

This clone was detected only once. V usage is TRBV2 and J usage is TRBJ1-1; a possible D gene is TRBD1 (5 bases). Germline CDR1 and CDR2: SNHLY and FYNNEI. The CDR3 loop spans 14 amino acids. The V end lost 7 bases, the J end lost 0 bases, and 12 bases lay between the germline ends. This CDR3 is CASITQGLNTEAFF. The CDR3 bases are TGTGCCAGCATTACCCAGGGTTTGAACACTGAAGCTTTCTTT.

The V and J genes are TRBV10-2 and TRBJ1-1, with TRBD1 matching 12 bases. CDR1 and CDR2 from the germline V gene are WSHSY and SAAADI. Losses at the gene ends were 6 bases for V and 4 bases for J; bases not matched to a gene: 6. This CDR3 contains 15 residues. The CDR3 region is CASSGDRGHSTEAFF. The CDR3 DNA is TGCGCCAGCAGCGGGGACAGGGGGCATAGCACTGAAGCTTTCTTT.

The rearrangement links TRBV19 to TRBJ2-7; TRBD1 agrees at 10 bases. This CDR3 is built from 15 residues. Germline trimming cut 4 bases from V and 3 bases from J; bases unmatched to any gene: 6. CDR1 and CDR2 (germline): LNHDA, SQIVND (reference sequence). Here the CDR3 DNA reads TGTGCCAGTAGTAGTGGACAGGGGGGTAACTACGAGCAGTACTTC. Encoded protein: CASSSGQGGNYEQYF.

Here the CDR3 DNA reads TGTGCCAGCAGCTCCCCAGGGGGCGGCAATCAGCCCCAGCATTTT. Its protein product is CASSSPGGGNQPQHF. This chain connects TRBV7-8 to TRBJ1-5; TRBD1 agrees at 8 bases. Germline-derived CDR1 and CDR2 are SGHVS and FQNEAQ. The CDR3 contains 15 residues. With V trimmed by 4 bases and J by 2 bases, 4 bases remained unmatched.

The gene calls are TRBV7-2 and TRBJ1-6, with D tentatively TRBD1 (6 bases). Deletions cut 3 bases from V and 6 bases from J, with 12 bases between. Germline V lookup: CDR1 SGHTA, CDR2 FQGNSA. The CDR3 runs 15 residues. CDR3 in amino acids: CASSLDQGSNSPLHF. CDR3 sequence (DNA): TGTGCCAGCAGCTTGGATCAGGGGAGTAATTCACCCCTCCACTTT.

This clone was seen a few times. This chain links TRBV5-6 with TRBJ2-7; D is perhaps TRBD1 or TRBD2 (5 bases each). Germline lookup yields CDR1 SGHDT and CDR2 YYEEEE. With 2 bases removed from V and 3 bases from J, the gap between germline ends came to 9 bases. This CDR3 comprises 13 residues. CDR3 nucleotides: TGTGCCAGCAGCTTTGGGACCAACTACGAGCAGTACTTC. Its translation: CASSFGTNYEQYF. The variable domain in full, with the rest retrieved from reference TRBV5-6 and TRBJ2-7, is DAGVTQSPTHLIKTRGQQVTLRCSPKSGHDTVSWYQQALGQGPQFIFQYYEEEERQRGNFPDRFSGHQFPNYSSELNVNALLLGDSALYLCASSFGTNYEQYFGPGTRLTVT.

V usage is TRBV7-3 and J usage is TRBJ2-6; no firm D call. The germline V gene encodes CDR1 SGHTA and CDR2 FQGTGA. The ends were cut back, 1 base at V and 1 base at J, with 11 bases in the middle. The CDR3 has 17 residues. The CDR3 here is CASSLRAPSSGANVLTF. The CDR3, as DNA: TGTGCCAGCAGCTTAAGAGCCCCAAGTTCTGGGGCCAACGTCCTGACTTTC.

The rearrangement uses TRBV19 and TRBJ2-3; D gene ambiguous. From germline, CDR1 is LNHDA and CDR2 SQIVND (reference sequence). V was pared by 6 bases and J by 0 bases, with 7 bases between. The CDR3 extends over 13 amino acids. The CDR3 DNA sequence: TGTGCCAGTAGGGGCAGGAGCACAGATACGCAGTATTTT. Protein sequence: CASRGRSTDTQYF.

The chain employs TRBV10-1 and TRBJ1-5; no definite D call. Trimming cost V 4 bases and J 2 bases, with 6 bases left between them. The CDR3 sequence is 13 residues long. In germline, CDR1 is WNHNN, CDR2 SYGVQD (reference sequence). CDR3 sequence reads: CASSVKGNQPQHF. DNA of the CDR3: TGCGCCAGCAGTGTAAAGGGCAATCAGCCCCAGCATTTT.

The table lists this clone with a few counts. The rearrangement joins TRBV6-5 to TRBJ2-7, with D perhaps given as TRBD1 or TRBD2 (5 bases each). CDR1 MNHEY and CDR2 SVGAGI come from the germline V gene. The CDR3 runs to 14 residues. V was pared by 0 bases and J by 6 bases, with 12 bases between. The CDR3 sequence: CASSYSRDPSEQYF. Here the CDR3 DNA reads TGTGCCAGCAGTTACTCTAGGGACCCCTCCGAGCAGTACTTC.

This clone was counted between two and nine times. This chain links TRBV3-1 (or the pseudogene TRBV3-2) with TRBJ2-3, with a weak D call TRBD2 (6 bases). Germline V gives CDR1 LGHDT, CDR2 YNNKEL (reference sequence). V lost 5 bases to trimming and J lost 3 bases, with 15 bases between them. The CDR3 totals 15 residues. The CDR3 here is CASSSRRGRTDTQYF. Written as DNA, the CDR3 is TGTGCCAGCAGCAGCCGGAGGGGACGGACAGATACGCAGTATTTT.

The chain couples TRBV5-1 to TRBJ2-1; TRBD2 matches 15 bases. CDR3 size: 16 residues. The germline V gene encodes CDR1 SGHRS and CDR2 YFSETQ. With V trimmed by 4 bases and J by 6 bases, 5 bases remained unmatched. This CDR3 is CASSPAGLAGGNEQFF. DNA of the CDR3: TGCGCCAGCAGCCCTGCGGGACTAGCGGGAGGCAATGAGCAGTTCTTC. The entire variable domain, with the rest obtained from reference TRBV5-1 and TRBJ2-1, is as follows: KAGVTQTPRYLIKTRGQQVTLSCSPISGHRSVSWYQQTPGQGLQFLFEYFSETQRNKGNFPGRFSGRQFSNSRSEMNVSTLELGDSALYLCASSPAGLAGGNEQFFGPGTRLTVL.

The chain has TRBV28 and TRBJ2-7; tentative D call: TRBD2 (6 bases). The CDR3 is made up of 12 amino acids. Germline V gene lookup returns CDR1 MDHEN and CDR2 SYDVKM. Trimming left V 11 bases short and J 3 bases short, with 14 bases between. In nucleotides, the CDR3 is TGTGCCTATGGAGGGAGAAACTACGAGCAGTACTTC. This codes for CAYGGRNYEQYF.

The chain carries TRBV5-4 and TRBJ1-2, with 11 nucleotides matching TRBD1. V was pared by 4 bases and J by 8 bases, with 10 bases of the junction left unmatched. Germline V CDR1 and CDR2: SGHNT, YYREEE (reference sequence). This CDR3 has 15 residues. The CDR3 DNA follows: TGTGCCAGCAGCAGCTGGGACAGGGGGTCCGGCGGCTACACCTTC. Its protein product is CASSSWDRGSGGYTF. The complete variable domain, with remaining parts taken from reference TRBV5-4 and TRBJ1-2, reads ETGVTQSPTHLIKTRGQQVTLRCSSQSGHNTVSWYQQALGQGPQFIFQYYREEENGRGNFPPRFSGLQFPNYSSELNVNALELDDSALYLCASSSWDRGSGGYTFGSGTRLTVV.

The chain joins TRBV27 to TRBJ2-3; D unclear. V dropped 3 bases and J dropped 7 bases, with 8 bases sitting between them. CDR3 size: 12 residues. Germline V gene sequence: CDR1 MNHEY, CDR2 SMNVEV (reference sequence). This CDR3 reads CASSFSPNTQYF. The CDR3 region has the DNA TGTGCCAGCAGTTTTAGTCCAAATACGCAGTATTTT.

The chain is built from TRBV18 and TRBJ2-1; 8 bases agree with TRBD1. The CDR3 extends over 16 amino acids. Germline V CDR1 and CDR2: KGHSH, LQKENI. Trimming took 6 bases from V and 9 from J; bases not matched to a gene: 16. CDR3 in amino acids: CASSPVRVPTGGEQFF. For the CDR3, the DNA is TGTGCCAGCTCCCCCGTTAGGGTCCCTACAGGGGGTGAGCAGTTCTTC.

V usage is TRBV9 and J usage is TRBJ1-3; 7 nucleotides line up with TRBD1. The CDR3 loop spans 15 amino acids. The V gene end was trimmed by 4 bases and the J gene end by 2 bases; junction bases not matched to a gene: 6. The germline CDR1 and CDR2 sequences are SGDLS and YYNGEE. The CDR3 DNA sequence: TGTGCCAGCAGCCCCCCAGGGGGGACTGGAAACACCATATATTTT. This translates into CASSPPGGTGNTIYF.

The CDR3 bases are TGTGCCAGCTCACCTCGTGATTCAGCGATTATACAACACAATCAGCCCCAGCATTTT. Protein product: CASSPRDSAIIQHNQPQHF. This chain links TRBV18 with TRBJ1-5; the D is unclear. V was shortened by 3 bases and J by 3 bases, with 24 bases between the two germline ends. The germline gives CDR1 KGHSH, CDR2 LQKENI. The CDR3 spans 19 residues.

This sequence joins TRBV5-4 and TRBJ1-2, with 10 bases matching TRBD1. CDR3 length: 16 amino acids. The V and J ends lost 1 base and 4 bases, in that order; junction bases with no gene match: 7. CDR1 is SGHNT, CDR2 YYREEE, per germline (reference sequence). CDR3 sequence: CASSLPGQGRGYGYTF. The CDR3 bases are TGTGCCAGCAGCTTGCCGGGACAGGGGCGCGGCTATGGCTACACCTTC.